This T cell receptor (beta chain) was identified in a study of shared clonotypes between healthy human individuals. Findings and limits, study-wide: Represented genetic and exposure-history diversity was restricted by having few donors. Even with large depth, rarefaction showed that sorted-subset sequencing was incomplete. Richness estimates generally favored naive over memory subsets.

This clone was observed once. Antigen unknown. Sequencing was at deep level. Sequencing was performed with immunoSEQ multiplex PCR; in TCRdb, only in-frame clones are kept and a portion is missing. The repertoire holds under 650,000 clones, with about 96% as singletons. Trimming stripped 2 bases from V and 7 bases from J, with 11 bases between. Germline CDR1 and CDR2: SGHTA and FQGTGA. The length of the CDR3 is 13 residues. This clonotype originated in a woman between 25 and 40 years old in good health. The specimen sequenced was naive CD4+ T cells sorted from blood. Specified subset: CD45RA+ positively selected. This chain connects TRBV7-3 to TRBJ1-1, with D tentatively TRBD1 (6 bases). CDR3 protein: CASSLAARGEAFF. The CDR3 region has the DNA TGTGCCAGCAGCTTAGCTGCCAGGGGTGAAGCTTTCTTT.